Listed below are T cell receptor beta chains from one sample, sequenced in a study of shared clonotypes between healthy human individuals. Assay: immunoSEQ multiplex PCR; the TCRdb copy retains only in-frame clones and omits some. The table records approximately 2.1 million clones, roughly 93% of them present only once. Material for sequencing was naive CD4+ T cells from PBMCs. The receptors here all came from a man younger than 35 in good health. Some clones in this sample may be carry-over from other donors' samples. Each CDR3 is given with its conserved first and last residue. The order of the fields is V gene, D gene, clone size, J gene, CDR3 DNA, CDR3 protein. D genes are given only for firm matches. Only some rows state a clone size, as once, few, many or a class for expanded clones.

>TRBV7-3|.|.|TRBJ2-7
TGTGCCAACGGACAGTTTGCTGAGGACGAGCAGTACTTC
CANGQFAEDEQYF
>TRBV9|TRBD2|.|TRBJ2-1
TGTGCCAGCAGCGTAGCGGGAGGGAGGTATGAGCAGTTCTTC
CASSVAGGRYEQFF
>TRBV18|TRBD1|.|TRBJ1-5
TGTGCCAGCTCACCGGCAGGGGGGAATCAGCCCCAGCATTTT
CASSPAGGNQPQHF
>TRBV5-1|.|.|TRBJ1-5
TGCGCCAGCAGCTTCGGGGGCGCGCATCAGCCCCAGCATTTT
CASSFGGAHQPQHF
>TRBV7-6|TRBD2|once|TRBJ2-1
TGTGCCAGCAGCGTCCGAGGGGCTAGCGGGAGCAATGAGCAGTTCTTC
CASSVRGASGSNEQFF
>TRBV5-1|.|once|TRBJ1-1
TGCGCCAGCAGCTTGAAAGCCCTGAACACTGAAGCTTTCTTT
CASSLKALNTEAFF
>TRBV7-8|TRBD2|.|TRBJ2-1
TGTGCCAGCACCCTGGGTCGGGAGGGCCCTCGGGAGCAGTTCTTC
CASTLGREGPREQFF
>TRBV4-1|.|.|TRBJ1-1
TGCGCCAGCAGCCAAGACGGGGGCTCCAACACTGAAGCTTTCTTT
CASSQDGGSNTEAFF
>TRBV5-1|.|.|TRBJ2-3
TGCGCCAGCAGCTTGACCGCCCCAGATACGCAGTATTTT
CASSLTAPDTQYF
>TRBV30|TRBD1|.|TRBJ2-1
TGTGCCTCAGGGGGTAGTGAGCAGTTCTTC
CASGGSEQFF